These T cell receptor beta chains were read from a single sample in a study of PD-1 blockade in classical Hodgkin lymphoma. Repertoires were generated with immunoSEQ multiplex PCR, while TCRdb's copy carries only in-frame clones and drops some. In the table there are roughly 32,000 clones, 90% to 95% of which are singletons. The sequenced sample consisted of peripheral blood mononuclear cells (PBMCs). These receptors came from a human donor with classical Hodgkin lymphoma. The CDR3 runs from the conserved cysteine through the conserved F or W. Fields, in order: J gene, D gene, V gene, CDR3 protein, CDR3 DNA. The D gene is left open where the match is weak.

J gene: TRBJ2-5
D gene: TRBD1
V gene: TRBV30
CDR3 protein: CAWTTGRETQYF
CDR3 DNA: TGTGCCTGGACGACAGGGCGGGAGACCCAGTACTTC

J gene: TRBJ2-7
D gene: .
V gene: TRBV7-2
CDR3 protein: CASSLFSTPYEQYF
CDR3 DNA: TGTGCCAGCAGCTTATTCAGCACTCCCTACGAGCAGTACTTC

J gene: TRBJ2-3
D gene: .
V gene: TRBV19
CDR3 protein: CASSPSGLRDTQYF
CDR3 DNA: TGTGCCAGTAGCCCCAGCGGTCTGAGAGATACGCAGTATTTT

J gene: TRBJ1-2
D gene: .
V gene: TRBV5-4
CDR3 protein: CASSSPDRIIYGYTF
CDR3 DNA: TGTGCCAGCAGCTCCCCGGACAGAATCATCTATGGCTACACCTTC

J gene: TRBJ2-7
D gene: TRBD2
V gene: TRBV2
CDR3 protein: CASRGGLAGPSSYEQYF
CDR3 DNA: TGTGCCAGCAGGGGGGGGCTAGCGGGGCCTAGCTCCTACGAGCAGTACTTC

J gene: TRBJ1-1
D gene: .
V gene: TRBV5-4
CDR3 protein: CASSLAHFNTEAFF
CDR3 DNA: TGTGCCAGCAGCTTGGCACACTTTAACACTGAAGCTTTCTTT

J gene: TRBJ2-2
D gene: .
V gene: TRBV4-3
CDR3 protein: CASSQDPPRADTGELFF
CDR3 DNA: TGCGCCAGCAGCCAAGATCCCCCCAGGGCCGACACCGGGGAGCTGTTTTTT

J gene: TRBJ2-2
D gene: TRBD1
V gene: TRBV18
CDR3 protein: CASSPLETGDTGELFF
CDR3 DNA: TGTGCCAGCTCACCTCTTGAGACAGGGGACACCGGGGAGCTGTTTTTT

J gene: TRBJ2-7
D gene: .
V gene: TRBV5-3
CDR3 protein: CASPTWDLCCEQYF
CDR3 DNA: TGTGCCAGCCCTACTTGGGATTTATGTTGCGAGCAGTACTTC

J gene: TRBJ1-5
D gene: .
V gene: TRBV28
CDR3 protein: CASSPWGGRNQPQHF
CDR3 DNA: TGTGCCAGCAGCCCCTGGGGGGGGCGAAATCAGCCCCAGCATTTT